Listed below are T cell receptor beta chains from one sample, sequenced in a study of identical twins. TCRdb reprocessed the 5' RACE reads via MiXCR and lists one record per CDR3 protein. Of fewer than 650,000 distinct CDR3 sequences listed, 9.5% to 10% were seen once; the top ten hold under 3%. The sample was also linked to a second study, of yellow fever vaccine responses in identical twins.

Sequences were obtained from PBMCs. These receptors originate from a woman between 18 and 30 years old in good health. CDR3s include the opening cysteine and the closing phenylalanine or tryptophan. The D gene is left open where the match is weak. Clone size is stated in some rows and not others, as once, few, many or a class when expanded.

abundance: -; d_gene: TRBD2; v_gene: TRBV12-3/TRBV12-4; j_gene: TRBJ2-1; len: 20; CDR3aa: CASSLSRTSGRAIGYNEQFF; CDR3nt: TGTGCCAGCAGTTTATCCCGGACTAGCGGGAGGGCCATTGGGTACAATGAGCAGTTCTTC
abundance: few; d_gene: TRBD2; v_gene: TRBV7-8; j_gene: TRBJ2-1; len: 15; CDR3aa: CASSLGGRGATEQFF; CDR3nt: TGTGCCAGCAGCTTAGGGGGGCGGGGGGCGACTGAGCAGTTCTTC
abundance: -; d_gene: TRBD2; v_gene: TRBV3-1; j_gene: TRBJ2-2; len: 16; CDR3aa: CASSSTGGLDTGELFF; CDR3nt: TGTGCCAGCAGCTCAACGGGGGGGCTTGACACCGGGGAGCTGTTTTTT
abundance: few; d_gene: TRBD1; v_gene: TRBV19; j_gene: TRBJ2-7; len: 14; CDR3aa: CASSKGQGYYEQYF; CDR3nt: TGTGCCAGTAGTAAAGGACAGGGATATTACGAGCAGTACTTC
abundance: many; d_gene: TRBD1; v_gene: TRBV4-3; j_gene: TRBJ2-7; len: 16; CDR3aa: CASSQSWAGGWAEQYF; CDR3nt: TGCGCCAGCAGCCAAAGTTGGGCAGGGGGCTGGGCCGAGCAGTACTTC
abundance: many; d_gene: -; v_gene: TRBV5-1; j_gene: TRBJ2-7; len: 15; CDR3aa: CASSLVSQGSYEQYF; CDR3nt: TGCGCCAGCAGCTTGGTCTCCCAGGGATCCTACGAGCAGTACTTC
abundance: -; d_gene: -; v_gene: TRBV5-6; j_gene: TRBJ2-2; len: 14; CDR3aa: CASSLKRGTGELFF; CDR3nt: TGTGCCAGCAGCTTGAAGAGAGGGACCGGGGAGCTGTTTTTT
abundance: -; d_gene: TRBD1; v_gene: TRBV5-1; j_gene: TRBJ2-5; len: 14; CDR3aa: CASSPGQYQETQYF; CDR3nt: TGCGCCAGCAGCCCGGGACAGTACCAAGAGACCCAGTACTTC
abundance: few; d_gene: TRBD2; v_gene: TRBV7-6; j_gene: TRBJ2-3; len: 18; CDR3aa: CASSLRFGLAGDGNTQYF; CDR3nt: TGTGCCAGCAGTTTAAGGTTCGGGCTAGCGGGAGACGGAAATACGCAGTATTTT
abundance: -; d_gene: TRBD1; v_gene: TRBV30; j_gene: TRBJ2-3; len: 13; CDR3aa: CAWTGGGTDTQYF; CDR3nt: TGTGCCTGGACAGGGGGAGGCACAGATACGCAGTATTTT
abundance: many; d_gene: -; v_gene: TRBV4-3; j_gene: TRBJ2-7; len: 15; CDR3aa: CASSPDWDDSYEQYF; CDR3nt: TGCGCCAGCAGCCCCGACTGGGACGACTCCTACGAGCAGTACTTC
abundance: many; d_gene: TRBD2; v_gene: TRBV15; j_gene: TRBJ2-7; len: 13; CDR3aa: CATRGTSTYEQYF; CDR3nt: TGTGCCACCAGAGGGACTAGCACATACGAGCAGTACTTC
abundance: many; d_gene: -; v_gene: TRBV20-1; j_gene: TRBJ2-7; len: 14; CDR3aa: CSASFPPQNYEQYF; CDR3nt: TGCAGTGCTAGTTTCCCACCCCAGAACTACGAGCAGTACTTC
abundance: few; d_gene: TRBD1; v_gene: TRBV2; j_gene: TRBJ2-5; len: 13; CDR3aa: CASRGDRQETQYF; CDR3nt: TGTGCCAGCAGGGGGGACAGACAAGAGACCCAGTACTTC
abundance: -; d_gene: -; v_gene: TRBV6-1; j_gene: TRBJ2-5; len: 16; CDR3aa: CASRPHLQALQETQYF; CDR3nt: TGTGCCAGCAGACCTCACCTACAGGCCCTCCAAGAGACCCAGTACTTC
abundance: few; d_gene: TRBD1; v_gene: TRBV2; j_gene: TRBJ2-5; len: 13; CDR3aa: CASSVDREETQYF; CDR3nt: TGTGCCAGCAGTGTCGACAGGGAAGAGACCCAGTACTTC
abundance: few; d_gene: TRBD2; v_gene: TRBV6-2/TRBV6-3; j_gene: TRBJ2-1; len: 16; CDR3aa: CASSLLAGGGNNEQFF; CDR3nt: TGTGCCAGCAGCTTGCTAGCGGGAGGAGGCAACAATGAGCAGTTCTTC
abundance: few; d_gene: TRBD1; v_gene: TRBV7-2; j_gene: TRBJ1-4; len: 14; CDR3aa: CASSWDSNNEKLFF; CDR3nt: TGTGCCAGCAGCTGGGACAGTAATAATGAAAAACTGTTTTTT